What follows are 29 T cell receptor beta chains derived from one specimen sequenced in a study of T cell responses to AZD1222 COVID-19 vaccine. Generated by immunoSEQ multiplex PCR, the TCRdb table keeps only in-frame clones and is missing some. This table holds approximately 150,000 clones, about nine tenths found once. Here the sequenced sample was peripheral blood, taken 28 days after the second AZD1222 dose. The receptors shown here come from an adult who received the AZD1222 COVID-19 vaccine.

This clone has a single count. This chain links TRBV6-5 with TRBJ1-1, with D perhaps TRBD1 (5 bases). Trimming cost V 9 bases and J 5 bases, with 19 bases left between them. Germline CDR1 and CDR2: MNHEY and SVGAGI. The CDR3 is made up of 14 amino acids. CDR3 DNA: TGTGCCAGTGGGGGGAGCTCCTGGGGTACTGAAGCTTTCTTT. Protein: CASGGSSWGTEAFF.

This sequence joins TRBV9 and TRBJ2-7; D gene uncertain. From germline, CDR1 is SGDLS and CDR2 YYNGEE. The CDR3 consists of 15 residues. Trimming pared 0 bases from V and 0 bases from J, leaving 10 bases between. The DNA for the CDR3 is TGTGCCAGCAGCGTAGGTCAGGCCCCCTCCTACGAGCAGTACTTC. Residues: CASSVGQAPSYEQYF.

The J gene is TRBJ1-1, the V gene TRBV27; 9 bases align to TRBD1. With 6 bases clipped from V and 3 bases from J, the junction kept 8 bases outside the gene matches. The CDR3 length is 15 residues. Germline V gene data show CDR1 as MNHEY and CDR2 as SMNVEV (reference sequence). The CDR3 reads CASSRTGAADTEAFF. CDR3 DNA sequence: TGTGCCAGCAGCAGGACAGGGGCTGCCGACACTGAAGCTTTCTTT.

The gene calls are TRBV18 and TRBJ1-2; 10 nucleotides agree with TRBD1. J lost 3 bases, V lost 3 bases, and 7 bases had no gene match. This CDR3 region has 16 residues. Germline CDR1 and CDR2: KGHSH and LQKENI. Here the CDR3 DNA reads TGTGCCAGCTCACCTCGGGACAGGGGAAGGGACTATGGCTACACCTTC. Protein product: CASSPRDRGRDYGYTF.

The chain joins TRBV7-3 to TRBJ2-1; D is perhaps TRBD2 (7 bases). The CDR3 has 17 residues. Germline values: CDR1 SGHTA, CDR2 FQGTGA. Trimming removed 5 bases at V and 9 bases at J, with 26 bases between. For the CDR3, the DNA is TGTGCCAGCAGCCTAGGGCGGGGGCCCCCGCTTTTGGGTGAGCAGTTCTTC. Translating gives CASSLGRGPPLLGEQFF.

The chain is built from TRBV18 and TRBJ2-4; D is unresolved. CDR3 length equals 15 residues. V dropped 2 bases and J dropped 0 bases, with 8 bases sitting between them. Germline loops: CDR1 KGHSH, CDR2 LQKENI. The CDR3 nucleotides read TGTGCCAGCTCACCAGCAGTACTAGCCAAAAACATTCAGTACTTC. It specifies CASSPAVLAKNIQYF.

The rearrangement uses TRBV3-1 (or the pseudogene TRBV3-2) and TRBJ2-5, with TRBD2 as a possible D gene (5 bases). The CDR3 runs 18 residues. The germline V and J ends were trimmed by 1 base and 1 base, with 19 bases remaining between them. Germline values: CDR1 LGHDT, CDR2 YNNKEL (reference sequence). Here the CDR3 reads CASSQGTTMAGSQETQYF. CDR3 DNA: TGTGCCAGCAGCCAAGGGACGACTATGGCGGGTTCCCAAGAGACCCAGTACTTC.

In its sample, this clone was seen once. The chain recombines TRBV9 with TRBJ2-1, with 9 positions matching TRBD2. The CDR3 consists of 15 residues. V lost 4 bases, J lost 5 bases, and 7 bases stayed unmatched. CDR1 and CDR2 from the germline V gene are SGDLS and YYNGEE. This CDR3 is CASSPPSSGDNEQFF. The CDR3 DNA is TGTGCCAGCAGCCCCCCTTCTAGCGGGGACAATGAGCAGTTCTTC.

This rearrangement joins TRBV20-1 to TRBJ2-1; D is undetermined. CDR1 is DFQATT and CDR2 is SNEGSKA in the germline V gene (reference sequence). With 2 bases removed from V and 7 bases from J, the gap between germline ends came to 6 bases. The CDR3 consists of 11 residues. The CDR3: CSARQQNEQFF. CDR3 DNA: TGCAGTGCTAGACAGCAGAATGAGCAGTTCTTC.

The chain combines TRBV10-2 with TRBJ1-2; possible D gene TRBD1, 6 bases. Between the trimmed V and J ends, which lost 7 bases and 0 bases, there was a span of 9 bases. CDR1 and CDR2 from the germline V gene are WSHSY and SAAADI. The CDR3 is 13 amino acids. The CDR3 DNA follows: TGCGCCAGCACGGACAGAGCTAACTATGGCTACACCTTC. This translates into CASTDRANYGYTF.

The CDR3 DNA reads TGTGCCAGCTCACCACCGGCAGCGTACCAAGAGACCCAGTACTTC. Translation: CASSPPAAYQETQYF. The chain uses TRBV18 and TRBJ2-5, with D hard to call. This CDR3 is 15 amino acids long. Trimming left V 0 bases short and J 0 bases short, with 8 bases between. CDR1 is KGHSH, CDR2 LQKENI, per germline.

The chain is built from TRBV15 and TRBJ2-1; possible D gene TRBD1, 5 bases. In germline, CDR1 is LNHNV, CDR2 YYDKDF (reference sequence). This CDR3 is built from 15 residues. V was pared by 4 bases and J by 5 bases, with 15 bases between. CDR3 sequence (DNA): TGTGCCACCAGCATAAAAACCTTAGGGGACAATGAGCAGTTCTTC. Translating it yields CATSIKTLGDNEQFF.

The rearrangement links TRBV7-2 to TRBJ1-1; no firm D call. Trimming shortened V by 5 bases and J by 2 bases, and 18 bases separated the two germline ends. Germline CDR1 reads SGHTA; CDR2 reads FQGNSA. This CDR3 region has 16 residues. CDR3 DNA: TGTGCCAGCAGCCCACCCCGACCGGGAATTAACACTGAAGCTTTCTTT. This encodes CASSPPRPGINTEAFF. Full variable domain (rest looked up from reference TRBV7-2 and TRBJ1-1): GAGVSQSPSNKVTEKGKDVELRCDPISGHTALYWYRQSLGQGLEFLIYFQGNSAPDKSGLPSDRFSAERTGGSVSTLTIQRTQQEDSAVYLCASSPPRPGINTEAFFGQGTRLTVV.

V and J are TRBV4-2 and TRBJ2-7; 11 bases agree with TRBD2. Looked up from germline, CDR1 is LGHNA and CDR2 is YNFKEQ. Unmatched junction bases numbered 6, after V lost 3 bases and J lost 2 bases. The CDR3 is made up of 16 amino acids. CDR3 sequence: CASSQYSGRGPYEQYF. The CDR3 DNA sequence: TGTGCCAGCAGCCAGTATAGCGGGAGGGGACCCTACGAGCAGTACTTC.

V gene TRBV9 combines with J gene TRBJ1-6; D may be TRBD1 (5 bases). The germline V and J ends were trimmed by 1 base and 14 bases, with 19 bases remaining between them. The CDR3 runs 15 residues. CDR1 SGDLS and CDR2 YYNGEE come from the germline V gene. CDR3 sequence (DNA): TGTGCCAGCAGCGTACATGGAGGGGAAGGTTTGGCCCTCCACTTT. Its translation is CASSVHGGEGLALHF.

This clone was recorded once. The chain joins TRBV27 to TRBJ2-1, with D maybe TRBD2 (6 bases). Germline CDR1 reads MNHEY; CDR2 reads SMNVEV (reference sequence). Trimming removed 5 bases from V and 14 bases from J, with 16 bases in between. The CDR3 sequence is 12 residues long. CDR3 loop: CASSGAGPGEFF. CDR3 DNA sequence: TGTGCCAGCAGTGGTGCGGGGCCGGGTGAGTTCTTC.

The V call is TRBV21-1, the J call TRBJ2-2; the table's D call, TRBD2, has no DNA check behind it. TRBV21-1 is termed a pseudogene. The CDR3 has 20 amino acids. The CDR3 reads CASSSYKSLEGGVNTGELFF. The DNA for the CDR3 is TGTGCCAGCAGCTCCTATAAGTCGCTCGAGGGCGGGGTGAACACCGGGGAGCTGTTTTTT.

This chain uses TRBV7-9 with TRBJ1-1, with 7 bases fitting TRBD1. Germline CDR1 SEHNR, CDR2 FQNEAQ (reference sequence). This CDR3 is 15 amino acids long. The junction had 6 bases not matched to a gene; V was cut back by 4 bases and J by 1 base. CDR3 residues: CASSYNTGENTEAFF. The DNA of the CDR3 is TGTGCCAGCAGCTATAATACAGGGGAGAACACTGAAGCTTTCTTT.

The chain has TRBV2 and TRBJ2-4; the D is unclear. Trimming took 4 bases from V and 8 from J, leaving 12 bases between them. Germline lookup yields CDR1 SNHLY and CDR2 FYNNEI. The CDR3 is 13 amino acids. Written as DNA, the CDR3 is TGTGCCAGCAGTGCGTGGCAGTGGGACATTCAGTACTTC. It specifies CASSAWQWDIQYF. Filled out from reference TRBV2 and TRBJ2-4, the complete variable domain reads EPEVTQTPSHQVTQMGQEVILRCVPISNHLYFYWYRQILGQKVEFLVSFYNNEISEKSEIFDDQFSVERPDGSNFTLKIRSTKLEDSAMYFCASSAWQWDIQYFGAGTRLSVL.

With respect to this clone: Other DNA sequences in this sample translate to the same CDR3. The rearrangement links TRBV7-9 to TRBJ1-2; D is undetermined. In germline, CDR1 is SEHNR, CDR2 FQNEAQ (reference sequence). Trimming took 1 base from V and 4 from J, leaving 4 bases between them. The CDR3 spans 12 residues. CDR3 residues: CASSLGSYGYTF. The CDR3 bases are TGTGCCAGCAGCTTAGGTAGCTATGGCTACACCTTC.

The V call is TRBV12-5, the J call TRBJ2-1, with 11 positions matching TRBD2. The CDR3 has 15 amino acids. Germline V gene lookup returns CDR1 LGHNT and CDR2 FRNRAP. Trimming cost V 6 bases and J 10 bases; bases outside gene matches: 11. DNA of the CDR3: TGTGCTAGTGGCAACGTAGCGGGAGGGCCAGGAGAGCAGTTCTTC. Residues: CASGNVAGGPGEQFF.

This chain uses TRBV5-1 with TRBJ2-5, with unresolved D. The germline V and J ends were trimmed by 0 bases and 5 bases, with 2 bases remaining between them. This CDR3 has 11 residues. Looked up from germline, CDR1 is SGHRS and CDR2 is YFSETQ. CDR3 sequence: CASSLEETQYF. Here the CDR3 DNA reads TGCGCCAGCAGCTTGGAGGAGACCCAGTACTTC.

In the case of this clone: One end of the junction is discordant with germline, which a read error may explain. The chain uses TRBV4-2 and TRBJ2-7; D is ambiguous. Germline CDR1 is LGHNA and CDR2 is YNFKEQ. CDR3 size: 15 residues. The CDR3 nucleotides are TGTGCCAGCAGCTCGAACCTCGGGTCCTCCCACGAGCAGTACTTC. As protein: CASSSNLGSSHEQYF.

The rearrangement uses TRBV7-2 and TRBJ1-6; no definite D call. V was cut by 1 base and J by 1 base, with 11 bases left in between. Germline loops: CDR1 SGHTA, CDR2 FQGNSA. The CDR3 runs to 17 residues. For the CDR3, the DNA is TGTGCCAGCAGCTTAGGGGATCTCAGGTCCTATAATTCACCCCTCCACTTT. Translating it yields CASSLGDLRSYNSPLHF. Complete variable domain (other parts from reference TRBV7-2 and TRBJ1-6): GAGVSQSPSNKVTEKGKDVELRCDPISGHTALYWYRQSLGQGLEFLIYFQGNSAPDKSGLPSDRFSAERTGGSVSTLTIQRTQQEDSAVYLCASSLGDLRSYNSPLHFGNGTRLTVT.

This sequence joins TRBV5-6 and TRBJ1-2, with D tentatively TRBD1 (6 bases). The ends were cut back, 1 base at V and 4 bases at J, with 8 bases in the middle. CDR1 and CDR2 (germline): SGHDT, YYEEEE. CDR3 size: 13 residues. The CDR3 region has the DNA TGTGCCAGCAGCTTGACAGGGACCTATGGCTACACCTTC. It yields the protein CASSLTGTYGYTF.

V and J are TRBV27 and TRBJ2-7, with 12 bases identical to TRBD2. J was trimmed by 2 bases and V by 7 bases; bases with no gene match: 3. The CDR3 is made up of 14 amino acids. Germline CDR1 MNHEY, CDR2 SMNVEV (reference sequence). CDR3 residues: CASKRTSGTYEQYF. DNA of the CDR3: TGTGCCAGCAAAAGGACTAGCGGGACCTACGAGCAGTACTTC.

The rearrangement uses TRBV3-1 (or the pseudogene TRBV3-2) and TRBJ2-2, with 11 nucleotides matching TRBD2. In germline, CDR1 is LGHDT, CDR2 YNNKEL (reference sequence). The CDR3 is 18 amino acids. Trimming took 1 base from V and 4 from J; bases not matched to a gene: 8. The CDR3 is CASSQVTGTSGLTGELFF. Here the CDR3 DNA reads TGTGCCAGCAGCCAAGTCACCGGGACTAGCGGTCTCACCGGGGAGCTGTTTTTT.

The V call is TRBV2, the J call TRBJ2-5; weak D call: TRBD1 (6 bases). Deletions cut 3 bases from V and 5 bases from J, with 10 bases between. Germline V gene lookup returns CDR1 SNHLY and CDR2 FYNNEI. This CDR3 contains 13 residues. CDR3 residues: CASSEGAWETQYF. The CDR3 DNA is TGTGCCAGCAGTGAGGGGGCCTGGGAGACCCAGTACTTC.

The V and J genes are TRBV24-1 and TRBJ2-1; D is possibly TRBD2 (5 bases). The CDR3 has 14 residues. CDR1 and CDR2 from the germline V gene are KGHDR and SFDVKD. With 7 bases removed from V and 8 bases from J, the gap between germline ends came to 17 bases. CDR3: CATRAEGPRDEQFF. CDR3 nucleotide sequence: TGTGCCACCAGGGCCGAGGGTCCAAGGGATGAGCAGTTCTTC.